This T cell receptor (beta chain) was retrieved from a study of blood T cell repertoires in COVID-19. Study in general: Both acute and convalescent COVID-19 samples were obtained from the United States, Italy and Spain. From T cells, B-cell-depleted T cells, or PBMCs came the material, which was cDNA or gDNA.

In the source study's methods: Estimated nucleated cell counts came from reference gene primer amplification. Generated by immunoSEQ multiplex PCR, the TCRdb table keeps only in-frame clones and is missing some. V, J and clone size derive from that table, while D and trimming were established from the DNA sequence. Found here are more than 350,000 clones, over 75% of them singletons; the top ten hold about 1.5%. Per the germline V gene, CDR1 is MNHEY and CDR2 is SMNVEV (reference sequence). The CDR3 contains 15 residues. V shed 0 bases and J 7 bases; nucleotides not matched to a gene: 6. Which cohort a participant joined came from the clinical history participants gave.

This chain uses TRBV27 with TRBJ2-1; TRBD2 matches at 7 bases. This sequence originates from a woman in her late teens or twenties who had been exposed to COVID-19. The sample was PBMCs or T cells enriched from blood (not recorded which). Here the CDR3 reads CASSLSGGSLNEQFF. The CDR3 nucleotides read TGTGCCAGCAGTTTATCGGGCGGGAGTTTAAATGAGCAGTTCTTC.